The 11 T cell receptor beta chains reported below all come from one sample, sequenced in a study of cytomegalovirus exposure and HLA in healthy donors. Primers for the PCR totalled 60 Vbeta and 13 Jbeta. Sequencing used immunoSEQ multiplex PCR; TCRdb keeps in-frame clones, though not all of them. This sample has under 200,000 clones; around 78% occur once, and the top ten carry 2.5% to 4%. Sample: PBMCs. All receptors derive from a woman aged 45-65 years in good health and CMV-seropositive.

The rearrangement links TRBV4-2 to TRBJ2-1; TRBD2 matches 10 bases. This CDR3 contains 17 residues. J gave up 1 base and V 1 base, and 4 bases lay outside the gene matches. Germline V gives CDR1 LGHNA, CDR2 YNFKEQ. The CDR3, as DNA: TGTGCCAGCAGCCAAGGCACGACTAGCGGGTCCTACAATGAGCAGTTCTTC. Amino acids: CASSQGTTSGSYNEQFF.

The J gene is TRBJ2-7, the V gene TRBV29-1, with a tentative D call TRBD2 (6 bases). Germline V gene sequence: CDR1 SQVTM, CDR2 ANQGSEA. Trimming took 1 base from V and 2 from J, leaving 6 bases between them. This CDR3 spans 12 amino acids. The CDR3 sequence is CSVEGEAYEQYF. CDR3 in DNA: TGCAGCGTTGAAGGGGAGGCCTACGAGCAGTACTTC.

V and J are TRBV19 and TRBJ1-2, with TRBD1 matching 10 bases. Germline lookup yields CDR1 LNHDA and CDR2 SQIVND (reference sequence). This CDR3 comprises 15 residues. The trim removed 4 bases at V and 5 bases at J, leaving 7 bases unmatched. The chain's CDR3 is CASSTEDRGNYGYTF. CDR3 bases: TGTGCCAGTAGTACAGAGGACAGGGGGAATTATGGCTACACCTTC. Together with reference TRBV19 and TRBJ1-2, the CDR3 gives the full variable domain: DGGITQSPKYLFRKEGQNVTLSCEQNLNHDAMYWYRQDPGQGLRLIYYSQIVNDFQKGDIAEGYSVSREKKESFPLTVTSAQKNPTAFYLCASSTEDRGNYGYTFGSGTRLTVV.

This clone was found a few times. The V and J genes are TRBV4-3 and TRBJ1-2, with 7 bases that match TRBD1. CDR3 length equals 15 residues. J lost 5 bases, V lost 3 bases, and 9 bases had no gene match. The germline V gene encodes CDR1 LGHNA and CDR2 YSLEER. The CDR3 is CASSQELDRRYGYTF. The CDR3 DNA reads as TGCGCCAGCAGCCAGGAACTGGACAGGAGATATGGCTACACCTTC.

This clone has a handful of counts. The gene calls are TRBV2 and TRBJ2-6; D remains unclear. There are 13 residues in the CDR3. V was cut by 10 bases and J by 0 bases, with 7 bases left in between. Germline loops: CDR1 SNHLY, CDR2 FYNNEI. The CDR3 is CATDNSGANVLTF. For the CDR3, the DNA is TGTGCCACAGACAACTCTGGGGCCAACGTCCTGACTTTC.

V and J are TRBV28 and TRBJ1-2, with D hard to call. This CDR3 region has 13 residues. Germline assignment: CDR1 MDHEN and CDR2 SYDVKM. The ends were cut back, 4 bases at V and 5 bases at J, with 11 bases in the middle. CDR3 in amino acids: CASSSGQLYGYTF. The CDR3 DNA is TGTGCCAGCAGTTCTGGGCAGCTTTATGGCTACACCTTC.

This clone came up a few times. This sequence joins TRBV7-3 and TRBJ2-3; 7 nucleotides match TRBD2. There are 13 residues in the CDR3. V lost 5 bases and J lost 4; bases outside the gene matches: 3. Germline V CDR1 and CDR2: SGHTA, FQGTGA. The chain's CDR3 is CASSPGGSDTQYF. CDR3 DNA: TGTGCCAGCAGCCCCGGGGGGTCAGATACGCAGTATTTT.

The chain uses TRBV28 and TRBJ2-7, with D perhaps TRBD1 (5 bases). Germline CDR1 MDHEN, CDR2 SYDVKM. The CDR3 length is 11 residues. DNA of the CDR3: TGTGCAAGACAGATTCCCTACGAGCAGTACTTC. It encodes CARQIPYEQYF.

The CDR3 nucleotides read TGTGCCAGCAGCCCGCGGAAGGGGCAGACTGAAGCTTTCTTT. This sequence encodes CASSPRKGQTEAFF. The V gene is TRBV7-8, the J gene TRBJ1-1, with a tentative D call TRBD1 (5 bases). The CDR3 has 14 amino acids. Germline lookup yields CDR1 SGHVS and CDR2 FQNEAQ. The V and J ends lost 5 bases and 5 bases respectively, with 15 bases between them.

V is TRBV18 and J is TRBJ1-4; the D gene is possibly TRBD1 (6 bases). The V gene's germline CDR1 is KGHSH and CDR2 LQKENI. The CDR3 covers 15 residues. The V end lost 3 bases, the J end lost 5 bases, and 13 bases lay between the germline ends. In DNA, the CDR3 is TGTGCCAGCTCACCCGGACAGTCACCGAATGAAAAACTGTTTTTT. This translates into CASSPGQSPNEKLFF.

J is TRBJ2-7 and V is TRBV5-6; D call uncertain. This CDR3 is built from 13 residues. CDR1 SGHDT and CDR2 YYEEEE come from the germline V gene. Trimming left V 0 bases short and J 4 bases short, with 8 bases between. CDR3: CASSLDIVYEQYF. The CDR3 DNA is TGTGCCAGCAGCTTGGACATCGTATACGAGCAGTACTTC.